This TCR beta chain stems from a study of CD8 T cells in ankylosing spondylitis. Study-level findings and limits: Past studies reported some motif variants in reactive arthritis synovial fluid and blood. In ankylosing spondylitis blood, a motif of eight highly homologous TCR beta variants appeared characteristic. CD8+ disease-linked clones were present at relatively low frequencies in blood.

Construction of TCR beta libraries was performed using quantitative 5'-RACE with molecular barcodes. MiXCR was run by TCRdb on the 5' RACE reads, yielding one entry per CDR3 protein. The table has about 150,000 distinct CDR3 sequences, about 32% seen once. There are 12 residues in the CDR3. CDR1 SGHRS and CDR2 YFSETQ come from the germline V gene. The V end lost 2 bases, the J end lost 4 bases, and 7 bases lay between the germline ends. With regard to this clonotype: Its antigen is not identified.

The clonotype was recovered from a male donor with ankylosing spondylitis. The source material was synovial fluid, either unsorted or a sorted T cell fraction (not recorded which). The chain recombines TRBV5-1 with TRBJ2-7; D remains unclear. CDR3 sequence reads: CASSFNSYEQYF. The CDR3 region has the DNA TGCGCCAGCAGCTTCAATAGTTACGAGCAGTACTTC.